The next 18 T cell receptor beta chains were all read from a single sample in a study of T cells in narcolepsy. Using immunoSEQ multiplex PCR, the repertoire was profiled, and TCRdb retains in-frame clones only, with some absent. Of 35,000 or so clones listed, roughly 84% are singletons. Sequenced input: CD45RA- memory CD4+ T cells from PBMCs. All receptors derive from a human donor with narcolepsy.

The chain employs TRBV2 and TRBJ1-1; D unresolved. The V gene lost 5 bases and the J gene lost 8 bases, with 9 bases spanning the gap. This CDR3 spans 11 amino acids. Germline V gene lookup returns CDR1 SNHLY and CDR2 FYNNEI. CDR3 in amino acids: CASSRIREAFF. The CDR3 bases are TGTGCCAGCAGTCGGATTCGGGAAGCTTTCTTT.

The CDR3 DNA is TGTGCCAGCAGCCGGGAAGATACGCAGTATTTT. The encoded protein is CASSREDTQYF. The gene calls are TRBV14 and TRBJ2-3; no reliable D call. V was pared by 4 bases and J by 5 bases, with 4 bases between. This CDR3 comprises 11 residues. Germline V gene sequence: CDR1 SGHDN, CDR2 FVKESK.

Sample share makes this clone medium-sized (0.01 to 0.1%). This chain connects TRBV2 to TRBJ1-1; D unresolved. The CDR3 is 14 residues long. Germline values: CDR1 SNHLY, CDR2 FYNNEI. Trimming stripped 7 bases from V and 0 bases from J, with 12 bases between. CDR3 region: CASTQNGLNTEAFF. The CDR3 region has the DNA TGTGCCAGCACCCAAAACGGGTTGAACACTGAAGCTTTCTTT.

The genes are TRBV25-1 and TRBJ1-2; the D gene is possibly TRBD1 (5 bases). CDR3 length: 14 residues. Deletions cut 0 bases from V and 8 bases from J, with 13 bases between. CDR1 MGHDK and CDR2 SYGVNS come from the germline V gene. This chain's CDR3 is CASSEYRQGGGYTF. CDR3 sequence (DNA): TGTGCCAGCAGTGAATATCGGCAGGGAGGAGGCTACACCTTC.

The chain uses TRBV10-3 and TRBJ2-1, with 7 bases that match TRBD2. CDR3 length: 16 residues. Germline CDR1 and CDR2: ENHRY and SYGVKD. Trimming at V came to 0 bases and at J to 6 bases, leaving 8 bases not matched to a gene. In DNA form, the CDR3 reads TGTGCCATCAGTGAGTCGGCTAGCGGAAACCCCAATGAGCAGTTCTTC. As protein: CAISESASGNPNEQFF.

The chain is built from TRBV15 and TRBJ2-7; D might be TRBD2 (5 bases). Trimming cost V 0 bases and J 11 bases, with 11 bases left between them. Germline V gene lookup returns CDR1 LNHNV and CDR2 YYDKDF (reference sequence). The length of the CDR3 is 12 residues. CDR3 in DNA: TGTGCCACCAGCAGAGAAGGGAGTGTGAAGTACTTC. It translates to CATSREGSVKYF.

This clone was counted a single time. This chain joins TRBV5-4 and TRBJ2-1, with 8 bases that match TRBD1. Trimming at V came to 5 bases and at J to 7 bases, leaving 8 bases not matched to a gene. From germline, CDR1 is SGHNT and CDR2 YYREEE (reference sequence). This CDR3 has 14 residues. The CDR3, as DNA: TGTGCCAGCAGTCCTACAGGGGGTTGGAATGAGCAGTTCTTC. Its translation: CASSPTGGWNEQFF.

The CDR3 DNA is TGTGCCAGCAGCTTACAGGGGACCACCTACGAGCAGTACTTC. It encodes CASSLQGTTYEQYF. The J gene is TRBJ2-7, the V gene TRBV5-6; 7 nucleotides align to TRBD1. J was trimmed by 2 bases and V by 2 bases; bases with no gene match: 4. Germline CDR1 and CDR2: SGHDT and YYEEEE. The CDR3 loop spans 14 amino acids.

The rearrangement uses TRBV13 and TRBJ1-6; 8 nucleotides align to TRBD1. The CDR3 loop spans 14 amino acids. Per germline, CDR1 PRHDT and CDR2 FYEKMQ (reference sequence). The ends lost 6 bases at V and 10 bases at J; junction bases unmatched: 8. CDR3 in DNA: TGTGCCAGCAGGGACAGGGCGCGGGGGTCACCCCTCCACTTT. Protein: CASRDRARGSPLHF.

This sequence joins TRBV6-5 and TRBJ1-6, with D perhaps TRBD1 (6 bases). CDR1 and CDR2 (germline): MNHEY, SVGAGI. V lost 6 bases and J lost 7, with 10 bases in between. The CDR3 sequence is 13 residues long. The CDR3 reads CASSQGRNSPLHF. The DNA for the CDR3 is TGTGCCAGCAGCCAGGGGCGAAATTCACCCCTCCACTTT.

The genes are TRBV18 and TRBJ2-5; TRBD2 aligns across 12 bases. Germline V CDR1 and CDR2: KGHSH, LQKENI. This CDR3 has 16 amino acids. Trimming cost V 4 bases and J 1 base; bases outside gene matches: 4. This CDR3 reads CASSLWTSGAQETQYF. CDR3 bases: TGTGCCAGCTCACTCTGGACTAGCGGGGCCCAAGAGACCCAGTACTTC.

Note on this clone: At one end, the junction sequence differs from germline, possibly due to a read error. The sample carries other DNA sequences with the same CDR3. The gene calls are TRBV9 and TRBJ1-1; unclear D gene. There are 14 residues in the CDR3. The germline V gene encodes CDR1 SGDLS and CDR2 YYNGEE. For the CDR3, the DNA is TGTGCCAGCAGTGTAGGGAGTCCGAACACTGAAGCTTTCTTT. Translated, it gives CASSVGSPNTEAFF.

V is TRBV30 and J is TRBJ1-6; D uncertain. Germline V gene lookup returns CDR1 GTSNPN and CDR2 SVGIG (reference sequence). The CDR3 sequence is 15 residues long. Trimming shortened V by 8 bases and J by 6 bases, and 20 bases separated the two germline ends. The CDR3 nucleotides are TGTGCCGGAACCTCCGTCGGGCAGACTAATTCACCCCTCCACTTT. Amino acids: CAGTSVGQTNSPLHF.

This clone has only one observation. The chain uses TRBV6-6 and TRBJ2-5; TRBD1 matches at 8 bases. J was trimmed by 11 bases and V by 2 bases; bases with no gene match: 10. Germline CDR1 and CDR2: MNHNY and SVGAGI (reference sequence). CDR3 length: 14 residues. The CDR3 is CASSYNRGVEEQYF. Written as DNA, the CDR3 is TGTGCCAGCAGTTACAACAGGGGGGTCGAAGAGCAGTACTTC.

J is TRBJ2-3 and V is TRBV9, with 7 bases that match TRBD1. From germline, CDR1 is SGDLS and CDR2 YYNGEE. This CDR3 comprises 16 residues. The trim removed 3 bases at V and 4 bases at J, leaving 11 bases unmatched. The CDR3 here is CASSASPGQMSDTQYF. The CDR3 DNA reads TGTGCCAGCAGCGCTTCCCCGGGACAGATGTCAGATACGCAGTATTTT.

In regard to this clone: Other nucleotide sequences from this sample produce the same CDR3. This chain uses TRBV27 with TRBJ1-2; D uncertain. Trimming pared 0 bases from V and 4 bases from J, leaving 6 bases between. Per germline, CDR1 MNHEY and CDR2 SMNVEV (reference sequence). This CDR3 region has 13 residues. The CDR3 loop reads CASSLSGGYGYTF. The CDR3 region has the DNA TGTGCCAGCAGTTTATCCGGCGGCTATGGCTACACCTTC.

The V gene is TRBV7-9, the J gene TRBJ2-2, with TRBD2 matching 12 bases. Germline trimming cut 5 bases from V and 5 bases from J; bases unmatched to any gene: 6. Germline CDR1 is SEHNR and CDR2 is FQNEAQ (reference sequence). The CDR3 loop spans 16 amino acids. CDR3 DNA: TGTGCCAGCAGCCCTCCTAGCGGGGGGGTTACCGGGGAGCTGTTTTTT. This codes for CASSPPSGGVTGELFF.

The table lists this clone with a count of one. The chain joins TRBV19 to TRBJ1-6; D gene unclear. V lost 1 base and J lost 7, with 11 bases in between. The CDR3 is 15 residues long. CDR1 and CDR2 (germline): LNHDA, SQIVND (reference sequence). DNA for the CDR3: TGTGCCAGTAGTATAGGTCAGGCGGGCAATTCACCCCTCCACTTT. Residues: CASSIGQAGNSPLHF.